The 5 T cell receptor beta chains below come from one sample, sequenced in a study of identical twins. TCRdb recomputed calls from the 5' RACE reads with MiXCR, one row per CDR3 protein. The sample consists of 400,000 to 500,000 distinct CDR3 sequences, around 18% of them appearing once. The sequencing sample was made of naive T cells sorted from blood. Receptors originate from a man aged 50 to 60 in good health.

This clonotype was detected ten times or more. The chain links TRBV27 to TRBJ1-1; tentatively, D is TRBD1 (5 bases). The CDR3 has 20 amino acids. Germline assignment: CDR1 MNHEY and CDR2 SMNVEV (reference sequence). The ends were cut back, 5 bases at V and 2 bases at J, with 30 bases in the middle. CDR3 bases: TGTGCCAGCAGTCCTTCGGCGGGACGTGGCCTTCTTTTCCTCAACACTGAAGCTTTCTTT. Translation gives CASSPSAGRGLLFLNTEAFF.

On this clonotype itself: A much larger clone lies a single base off, so this may be a read error. The rearrangement joins TRBV29-1 to TRBJ2-5, with D hard to call. This CDR3 has 13 residues. Trimming removed 4 bases from V and 5 bases from J, with 14 bases in between. Germline V gene sequence: CDR1 SQVTM, CDR2 ANQGSEA. The CDR3 spells CSVGLILSETQYF. CDR3 nucleotide sequence: TGCAGCGTTGGTCTAATTCTGTCCGAGACCCAGTACTTC.

At least ten counts were recorded for this clonotype. The CDR3 here is CASSPVTGFEEKLFF. In DNA form, the CDR3 reads TGTGCCAGCAGCCCGGTGACAGGGTTTGAAGAAAAACTGTTTTTT. The gene calls are TRBV28 and TRBJ1-4; 7 bases align to TRBD1. The CDR3 runs 15 residues. V was clipped by 6 bases and J by 8 bases; unmatched bases: 12. In germline, CDR1 is MDHEN, CDR2 SYDVKM.

The table lists this clonotype with many counts. V gene TRBV29-1 combines with J gene TRBJ2-5; 9 nucleotides agree with TRBD2. CDR3 size: 12 residues. Trimming at V came to 5 bases and at J to 5 bases, leaving 3 bases not matched to a gene. CDR1 SQVTM and CDR2 ANQGSEA come from the germline V gene. As DNA, the CDR3 is TGCAGCGTTTTAGCGGGGGAGGAGACCCAGTACTTC. Its protein product is CSVLAGEETQYF.

V gene TRBV14 combines with J gene TRBJ2-7; D is unclear. In germline, CDR1 is SGHDN, CDR2 FVKESK. V was shortened by 3 bases and J by 5 bases, with 11 bases between the two germline ends. This CDR3 region has 13 residues. The CDR3 coding sequence is TGTGCCAGCAGCCAGATAGGAAGGGACGAGCAGTACTTC. As protein: CASSQIGRDEQYF.